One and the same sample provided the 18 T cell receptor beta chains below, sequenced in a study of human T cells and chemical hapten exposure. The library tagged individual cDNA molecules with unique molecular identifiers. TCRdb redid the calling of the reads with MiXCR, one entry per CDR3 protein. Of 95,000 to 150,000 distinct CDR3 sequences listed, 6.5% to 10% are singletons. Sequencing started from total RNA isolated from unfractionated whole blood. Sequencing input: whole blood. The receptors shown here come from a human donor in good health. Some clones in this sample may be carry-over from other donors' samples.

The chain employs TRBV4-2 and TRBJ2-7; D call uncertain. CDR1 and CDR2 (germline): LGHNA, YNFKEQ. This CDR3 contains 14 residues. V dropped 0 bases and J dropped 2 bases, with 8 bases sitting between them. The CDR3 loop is CASSQDGNPYEQYF. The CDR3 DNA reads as TGTGCCAGCAGCCAAGACGGCAATCCCTACGAGCAGTACTTC.

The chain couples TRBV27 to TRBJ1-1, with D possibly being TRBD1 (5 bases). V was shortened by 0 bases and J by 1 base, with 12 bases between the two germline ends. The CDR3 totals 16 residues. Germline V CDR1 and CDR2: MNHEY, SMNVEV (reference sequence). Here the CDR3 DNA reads TGTGCCAGCAGTTTATCGCTCAGGGCCCCGAACACTGAAGCTTTCTTT. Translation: CASSLSLRAPNTEAFF.

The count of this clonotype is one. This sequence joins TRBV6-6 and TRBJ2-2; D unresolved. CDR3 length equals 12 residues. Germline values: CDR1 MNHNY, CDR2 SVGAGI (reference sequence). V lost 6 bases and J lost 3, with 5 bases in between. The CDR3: CASSDYTGELFF. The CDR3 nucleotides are TGTGCCAGCAGCGATTACACCGGGGAGCTGTTTTTT.

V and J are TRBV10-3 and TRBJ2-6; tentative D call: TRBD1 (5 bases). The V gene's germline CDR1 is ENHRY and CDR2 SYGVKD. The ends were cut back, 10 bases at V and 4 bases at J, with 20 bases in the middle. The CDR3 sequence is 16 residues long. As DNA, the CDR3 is TGTGCCACCTCGACAGCCACTGAGTCCGGGGCCAACGTCCTGACTTTC. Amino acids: CATSTATESGANVLTF.

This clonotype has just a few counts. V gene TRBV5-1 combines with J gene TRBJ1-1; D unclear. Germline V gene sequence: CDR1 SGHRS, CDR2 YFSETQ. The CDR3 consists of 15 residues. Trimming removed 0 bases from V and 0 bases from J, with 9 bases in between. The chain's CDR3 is CASSLEASMNTEAFF. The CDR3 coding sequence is TGCGCCAGCAGCTTGGAGGCCAGCATGAACACTGAAGCTTTCTTT.

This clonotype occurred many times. CDR3 sequence reads: CASSRQGGSNQPQHF. In DNA, the CDR3 is TGTGCCAGTAGCCGACAGGGAGGTAGCAATCAGCCCCAGCATTTT. V is TRBV19 and J is TRBJ1-5; 7 nucleotides line up with TRBD1. After removal of 6 bases from V and 0 bases from J, the junction contained 5 bases not matched to a gene. CDR3 length equals 15 residues. Germline-derived CDR1 and CDR2 are LNHDA and SQIVND (reference sequence).

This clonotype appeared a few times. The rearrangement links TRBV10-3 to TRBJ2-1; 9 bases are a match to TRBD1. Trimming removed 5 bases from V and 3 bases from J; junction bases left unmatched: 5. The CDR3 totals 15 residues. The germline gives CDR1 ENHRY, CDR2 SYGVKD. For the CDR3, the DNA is TGTGCCATCAGTAATCCGGGACAGGGCTACAATGAGCAGTTCTTC. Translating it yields CAISNPGQGYNEQFF.

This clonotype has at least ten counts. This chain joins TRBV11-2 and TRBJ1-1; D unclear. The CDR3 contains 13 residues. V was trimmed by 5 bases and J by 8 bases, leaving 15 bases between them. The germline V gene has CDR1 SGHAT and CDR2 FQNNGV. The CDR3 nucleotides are TGTGCCAGCAGCCCTCTGGTGGCCCCCGAAGCTTTCTTT. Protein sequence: CASSPLVAPEAFF.

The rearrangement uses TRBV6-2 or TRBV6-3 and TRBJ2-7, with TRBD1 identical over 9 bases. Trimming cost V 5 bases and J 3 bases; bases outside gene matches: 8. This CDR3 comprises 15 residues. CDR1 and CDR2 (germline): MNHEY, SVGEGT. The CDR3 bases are TGTGCCAGCAGTATGAACAGGGGGCTAAGCTACGAGCAGTACTTC. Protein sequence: CASSMNRGLSYEQYF.

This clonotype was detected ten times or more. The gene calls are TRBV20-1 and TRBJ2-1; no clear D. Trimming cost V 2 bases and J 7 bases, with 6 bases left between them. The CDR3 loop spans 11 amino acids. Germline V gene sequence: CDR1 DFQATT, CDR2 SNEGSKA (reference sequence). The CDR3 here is CSARTENEQFF. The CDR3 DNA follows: TGCAGTGCTAGAACGGAAAATGAGCAGTTCTTC.

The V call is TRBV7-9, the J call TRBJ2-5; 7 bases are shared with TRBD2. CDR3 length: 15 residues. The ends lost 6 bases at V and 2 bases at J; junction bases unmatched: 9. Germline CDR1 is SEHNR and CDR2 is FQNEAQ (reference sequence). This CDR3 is CASSPLAVPQETQYF. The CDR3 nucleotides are TGTGCCAGCAGTCCTCTAGCGGTCCCACAAGAGACCCAGTACTTC.

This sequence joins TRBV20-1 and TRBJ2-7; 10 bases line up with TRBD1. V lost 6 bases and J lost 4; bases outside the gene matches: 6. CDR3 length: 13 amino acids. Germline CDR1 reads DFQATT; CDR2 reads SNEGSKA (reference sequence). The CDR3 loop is CSAGTGVSYEQYF. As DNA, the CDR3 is TGCAGTGCCGGGACAGGGGTTTCGTACGAGCAGTACTTC.

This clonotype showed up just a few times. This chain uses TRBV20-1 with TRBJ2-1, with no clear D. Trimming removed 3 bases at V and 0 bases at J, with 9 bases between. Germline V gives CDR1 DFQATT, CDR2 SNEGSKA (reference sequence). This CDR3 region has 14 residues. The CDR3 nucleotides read TGCAGTGCTAGTCCACCAAGCTCCTACAATGAGCAGTTCTTC. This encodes CSASPPSSYNEQFF.

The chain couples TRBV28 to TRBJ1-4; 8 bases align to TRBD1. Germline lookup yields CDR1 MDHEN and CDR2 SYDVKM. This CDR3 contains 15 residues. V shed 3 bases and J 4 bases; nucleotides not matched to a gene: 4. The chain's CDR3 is CASSFPDRGNEKLFF. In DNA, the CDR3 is TGTGCCAGCAGTTTCCCCGACAGGGGTAATGAAAAACTGTTTTTT.

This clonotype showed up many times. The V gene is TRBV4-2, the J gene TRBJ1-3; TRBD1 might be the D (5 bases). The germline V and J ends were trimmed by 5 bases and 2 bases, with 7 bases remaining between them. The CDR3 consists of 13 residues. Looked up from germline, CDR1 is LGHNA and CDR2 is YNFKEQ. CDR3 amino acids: CASSAGPGNTIYF. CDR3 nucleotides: TGTGCCAGCAGCGCGGGACCTGGAAACACCATATATTTT.

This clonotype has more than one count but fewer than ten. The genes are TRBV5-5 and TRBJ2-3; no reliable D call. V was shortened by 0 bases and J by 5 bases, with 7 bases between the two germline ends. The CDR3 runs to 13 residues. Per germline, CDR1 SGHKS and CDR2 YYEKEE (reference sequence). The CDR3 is CASSLAFGDTQYF. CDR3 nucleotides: TGTGCCAGCAGCTTGGCGTTCGGAGATACGCAGTATTTT.

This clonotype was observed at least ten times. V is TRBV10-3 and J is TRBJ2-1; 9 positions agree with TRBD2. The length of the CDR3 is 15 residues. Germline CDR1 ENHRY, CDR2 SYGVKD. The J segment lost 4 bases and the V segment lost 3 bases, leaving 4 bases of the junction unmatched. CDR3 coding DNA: TGTGCCATCAGTGACCAAGCGGGGGGATACAATGAGCAGTTCTTC. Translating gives CAISDQAGGYNEQFF.

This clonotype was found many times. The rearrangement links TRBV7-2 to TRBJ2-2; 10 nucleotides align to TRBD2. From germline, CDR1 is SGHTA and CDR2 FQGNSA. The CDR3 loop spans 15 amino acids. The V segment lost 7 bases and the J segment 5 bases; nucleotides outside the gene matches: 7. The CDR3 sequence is CASKLAGYWTGELFF. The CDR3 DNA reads TGTGCCAGCAAACTAGCGGGATATTGGACCGGGGAGCTGTTTTTT. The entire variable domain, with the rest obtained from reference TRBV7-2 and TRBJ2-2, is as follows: GAGVSQSPSNKVTEKGKDVELRCDPISGHTALYWYRQSLGQGLEFLIYFQGNSAPDKSGLPSDRFSAERTGGSVSTLTIQRTQQEDSAVYLCASKLAGYWTGELFFGEGSRLTVL.